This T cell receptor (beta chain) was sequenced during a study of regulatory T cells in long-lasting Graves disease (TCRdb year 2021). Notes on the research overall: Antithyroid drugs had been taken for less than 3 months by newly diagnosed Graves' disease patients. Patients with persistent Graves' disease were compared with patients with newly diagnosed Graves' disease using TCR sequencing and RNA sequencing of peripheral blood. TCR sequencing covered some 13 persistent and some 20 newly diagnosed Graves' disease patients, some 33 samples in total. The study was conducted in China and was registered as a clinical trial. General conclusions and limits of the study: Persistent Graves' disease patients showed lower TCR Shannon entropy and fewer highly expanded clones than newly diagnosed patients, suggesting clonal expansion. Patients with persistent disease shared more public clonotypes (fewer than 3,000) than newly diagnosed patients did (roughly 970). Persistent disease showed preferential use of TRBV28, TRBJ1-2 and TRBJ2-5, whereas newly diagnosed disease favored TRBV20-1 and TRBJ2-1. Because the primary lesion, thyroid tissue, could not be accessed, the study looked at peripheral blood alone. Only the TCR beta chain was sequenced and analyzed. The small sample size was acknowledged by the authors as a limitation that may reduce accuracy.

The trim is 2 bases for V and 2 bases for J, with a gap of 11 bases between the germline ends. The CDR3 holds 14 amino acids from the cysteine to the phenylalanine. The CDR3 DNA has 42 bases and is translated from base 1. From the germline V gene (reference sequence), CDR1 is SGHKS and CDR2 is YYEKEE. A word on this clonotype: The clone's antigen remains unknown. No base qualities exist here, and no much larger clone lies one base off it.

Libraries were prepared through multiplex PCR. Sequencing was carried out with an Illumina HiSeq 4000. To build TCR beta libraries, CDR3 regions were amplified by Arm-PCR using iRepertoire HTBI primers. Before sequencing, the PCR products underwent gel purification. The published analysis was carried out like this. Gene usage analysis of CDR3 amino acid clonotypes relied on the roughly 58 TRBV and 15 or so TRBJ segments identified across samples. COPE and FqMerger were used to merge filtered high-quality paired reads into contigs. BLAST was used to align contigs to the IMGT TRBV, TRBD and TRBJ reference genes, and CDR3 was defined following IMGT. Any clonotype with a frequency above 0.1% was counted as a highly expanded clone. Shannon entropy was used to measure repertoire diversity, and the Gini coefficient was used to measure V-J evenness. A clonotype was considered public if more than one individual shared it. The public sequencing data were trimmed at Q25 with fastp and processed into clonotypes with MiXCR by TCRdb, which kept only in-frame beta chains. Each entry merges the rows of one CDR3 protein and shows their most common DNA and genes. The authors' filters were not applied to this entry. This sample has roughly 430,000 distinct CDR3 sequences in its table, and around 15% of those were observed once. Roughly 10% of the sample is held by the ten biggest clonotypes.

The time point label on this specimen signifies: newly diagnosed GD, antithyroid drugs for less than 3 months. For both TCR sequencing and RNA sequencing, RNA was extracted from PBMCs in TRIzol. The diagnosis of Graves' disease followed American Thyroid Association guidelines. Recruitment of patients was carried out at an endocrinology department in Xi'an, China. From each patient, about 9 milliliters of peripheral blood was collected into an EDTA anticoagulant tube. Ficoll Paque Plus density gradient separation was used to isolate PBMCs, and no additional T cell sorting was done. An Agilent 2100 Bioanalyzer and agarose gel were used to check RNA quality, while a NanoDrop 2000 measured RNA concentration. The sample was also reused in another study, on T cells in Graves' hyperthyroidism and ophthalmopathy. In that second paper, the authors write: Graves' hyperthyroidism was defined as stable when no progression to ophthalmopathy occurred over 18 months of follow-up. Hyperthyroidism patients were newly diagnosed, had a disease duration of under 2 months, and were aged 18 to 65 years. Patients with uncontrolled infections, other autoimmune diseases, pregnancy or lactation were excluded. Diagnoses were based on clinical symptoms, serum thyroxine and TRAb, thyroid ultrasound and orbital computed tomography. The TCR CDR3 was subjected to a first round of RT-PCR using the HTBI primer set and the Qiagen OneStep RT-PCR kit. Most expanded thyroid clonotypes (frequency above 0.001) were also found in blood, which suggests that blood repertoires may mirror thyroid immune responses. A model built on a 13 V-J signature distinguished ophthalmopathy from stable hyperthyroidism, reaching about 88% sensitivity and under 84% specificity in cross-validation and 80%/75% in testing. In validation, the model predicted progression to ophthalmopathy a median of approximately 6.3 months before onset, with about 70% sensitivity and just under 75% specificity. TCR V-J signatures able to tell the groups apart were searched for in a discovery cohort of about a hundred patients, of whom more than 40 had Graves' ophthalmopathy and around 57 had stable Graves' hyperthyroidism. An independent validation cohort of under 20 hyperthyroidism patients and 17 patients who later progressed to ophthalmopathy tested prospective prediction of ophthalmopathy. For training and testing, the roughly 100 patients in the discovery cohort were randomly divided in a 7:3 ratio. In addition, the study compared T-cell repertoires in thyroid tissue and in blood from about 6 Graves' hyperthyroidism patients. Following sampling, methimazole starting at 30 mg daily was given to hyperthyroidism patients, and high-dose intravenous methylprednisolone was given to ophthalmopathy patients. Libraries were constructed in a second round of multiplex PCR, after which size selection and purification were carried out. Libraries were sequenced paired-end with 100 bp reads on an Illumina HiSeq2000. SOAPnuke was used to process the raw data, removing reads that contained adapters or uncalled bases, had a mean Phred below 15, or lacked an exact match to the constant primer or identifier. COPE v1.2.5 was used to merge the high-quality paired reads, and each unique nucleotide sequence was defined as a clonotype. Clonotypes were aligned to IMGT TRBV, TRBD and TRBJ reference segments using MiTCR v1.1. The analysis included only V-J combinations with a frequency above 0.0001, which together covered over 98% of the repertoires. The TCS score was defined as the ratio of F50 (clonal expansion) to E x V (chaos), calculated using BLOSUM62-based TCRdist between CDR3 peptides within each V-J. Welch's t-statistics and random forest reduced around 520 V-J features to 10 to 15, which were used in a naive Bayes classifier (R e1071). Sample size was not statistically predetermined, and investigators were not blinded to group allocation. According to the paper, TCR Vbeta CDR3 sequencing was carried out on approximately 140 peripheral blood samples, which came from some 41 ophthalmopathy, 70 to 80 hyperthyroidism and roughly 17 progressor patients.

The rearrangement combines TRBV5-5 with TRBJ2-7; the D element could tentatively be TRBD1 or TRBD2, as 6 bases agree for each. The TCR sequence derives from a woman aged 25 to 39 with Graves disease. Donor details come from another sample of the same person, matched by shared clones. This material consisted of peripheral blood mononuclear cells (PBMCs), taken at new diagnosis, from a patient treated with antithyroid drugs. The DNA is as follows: TGTGCCAGCAGCTTTGGGGGGCTAGCCTACGAGCAGTACTTC. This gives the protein CASSFGGLAYEQYF.